The source of this TCR beta chain is a study of OX40 agonist ivuxolimab in advanced cancers. Study results and caveats: CD8+ T cells (on average) carried more expanded clones than CD4+ T cells.

The data were produced by immunoSEQ multiplex PCR, yet TCRdb's version contains in-frame clones alone and is incomplete. The sample carries approximately 100,000 clones, about 90% recorded once. Note on this clone: Its antigen is unidentified.

V was pared by 4 bases and J by 1 base, with 3 bases of the junction left unmatched. This CDR3 is 14 amino acids long. Germline V gene data show CDR1 as MDHEN and CDR2 as SYDVKM. Sequences were derived from CD4+ or CD8+ T cells sorted from blood, sampled in a trial of the OX40 agonist ivuxolimab. The clonotype comes from an adult with an advanced solid tumor such as melanoma, head and neck, liver or kidney cancer. V gene TRBV28 combines with J gene TRBJ1-1; 7 bases are shared with TRBD1. Here the CDR3 reads CASSSGQRNTEAFF. CDR3 DNA sequence: TGTGCCAGCAGTTCGGGACAGAGGAACACTGAAGCTTTCTTT.